Described below is a single TCR beta chain sequence and its context. Its antigen is unknown. This entry belongs to a study of metastatic and nonmetastatic thyroid tumors. Every patient underwent thyroid surgery untreated. The CDR3 contains 13 residues. V dropped 0 bases and J dropped 6 bases, with 7 bases sitting between them. Germline-derived CDR1 and CDR2 are SGHRS and YFSETQ. Study conclusions and caveats: When malignant thyroid tumors were compared with benign nodules, TCR beta diversity was reportedly significantly higher in the malignant tumors. This held in both blood and tumor samples.

Per the original data handling: Differences in CDR3 between clinicopathological groups were drawn on to build a classifier intended to discriminate distant-metastatic papillary thyroid cancer patients. TCRdb re-processed the PCR reads through MiXCR. TCRdb's processing, not the authors' own work, is the source of the V and J calls. The data show some 23,000 clones, roughly 20% seen once. This sequence joins TRBV5-1 and TRBJ2-1; D gene unclear. The sample comprised adjacent normal tissue. This clonotype was obtained from a female donor with papillary thyroid cancer or a benign thyroid nodule (not recorded which). Some clones in this sample may be carry-over from other donors' samples. The DNA for the CDR3 is TGCGCCAGCAGCTTGGACAGCCTCAATGAGCAGTTCTTC. As protein: CASSLDSLNEQFF.